Listed here are 12 T cell receptor beta chains from one sample, sequenced in a study of blood T cell repertoires in COVID-19. Using immunoSEQ multiplex PCR, the repertoire was profiled, and TCRdb retains in-frame clones only, with some absent. The sample holds about 250,000 clones, about 86% seen once. The sample was PBMCs or T cells enriched from blood (not recorded which). The receptors were sampled from a man aged 50 to 60 who had recovered from COVID-19.

The genes are TRBV11-2 and TRBJ1-3; tentatively, D is TRBD1 (5 bases). The germline V gene encodes CDR1 SGHAT and CDR2 FQNNGV. This CDR3 contains 16 residues. The V and J ends lost 2 bases and 4 bases respectively, with 15 bases between them. The CDR3 loop is CASSLSGGLLGNTIYF. Written as DNA, the CDR3 is TGTGCCAGCAGCTTATCGGGGGGACTTCTAGGAAACACCATATATTTT. Full variable domain (rest looked up from reference TRBV11-2 and TRBJ1-3): EAGVAQSPRYKIIEKRQSVAFWCNPISGHATLYWYQQILGQGPKLLIQFQNNGVVDDSQLPKDRFSAERLKGVDSTLKIQPAKLEDSAVYLCASSLSGGLLGNTIYFGEGSWLTVV.

This clone was observed a few times. V and J are TRBV18 and TRBJ1-2, with 7 bases lining up with TRBD1. After removal of 3 bases from V and 6 bases from J, the junction contained 7 bases not matched to a gene. Germline lookup yields CDR1 KGHSH and CDR2 LQKENI. The CDR3 is made up of 14 amino acids. The CDR3 DNA is TGTGCCAGCTCACCGTTAGACAGGGACCATGGCTACACCTTC. Residues: CASSPLDRDHGYTF.

The chain joins TRBV19 to TRBJ2-2, with a weak D call TRBD1 (6 bases). This CDR3 is 16 amino acids long. V was cut by 5 bases and J by 4 bases, with 17 bases left in between. CDR1 and CDR2 (germline): LNHDA, SQIVND (reference sequence). The CDR3 DNA follows: TGTGCCAGTAGTTTTCCAACCGGGACATCCACCGGGGAGCTGTTTTTT. Its translation is CASSFPTGTSTGELFF.

Details on this clone: Other DNA sequences within the sample encode an identical CDR3. The V gene is TRBV18, the J gene TRBJ1-2; TRBD1 aligns across 8 bases. Trimming at V came to 4 bases and at J to 3 bases, leaving 4 bases not matched to a gene. Germline lookup yields CDR1 KGHSH and CDR2 LQKENI. The CDR3 is 14 amino acids. CDR3 nucleotides: TGTGCCAGCTCACTAATGGACAGGGACTATGGCTACACCTTC. The encoded protein is CASSLMDRDYGYTF.

The chain couples TRBV7-9 to TRBJ1-1; no definite D call. Germline assignment: CDR1 SEHNR and CDR2 FQNEAQ (reference sequence). The CDR3 sequence is 12 residues long. The V gene lost 7 bases and the J gene lost 1 base, with 7 bases spanning the gap. CDR3 region: CASKRQNTEAFF. CDR3 nucleotide sequence: TGTGCCAGCAAGAGACAGAACACTGAAGCTTTCTTT.

This clone was found once. The V gene is TRBV3-1 (or the pseudogene TRBV3-2), the J gene TRBJ2-1; 11 bases line up with TRBD2. V gave up 8 bases and J gave up 5 bases; unmatched junction bases: 5. Germline loops: CDR1 LGHDT, CDR2 YNNKEL (reference sequence). This CDR3 comprises 14 residues. CDR3 protein: CASSGTSGNNEQFF. The CDR3 bases are TGTGCCAGCTCAGGGACTAGCGGAAACAATGAGCAGTTCTTC.

This clone was seen only once. A far larger clone lies a single base away; this is likely a read error. This sample also contains other DNA sequences that code for the same CDR3. The chain recombines TRBV6-5 with TRBJ1-1, with D tentatively TRBD1 (5 bases). This CDR3 has 14 amino acids. V shed 2 bases and J shed 1 base, with 8 bases lying between them. In germline, CDR1 is MNHEY, CDR2 SVGAGI. This CDR3 is CASSYDRKNTEAFF. The CDR3, as DNA: TGTGCCAGCAGTTACGACAGAAAGAACACTGAAGCTTTCTTT.

The rearrangement uses TRBV9 and TRBJ1-1, with D possibly being TRBD1 (5 bases). V was pared by 3 bases and J by 1 base, with 10 bases between. The CDR3 covers 14 residues. Germline CDR1 reads SGDLS; CDR2 reads YYNGEE. This CDR3 reads CASSATDSNTEAFF. CDR3 nucleotide sequence: TGTGCCAGCAGCGCGACAGACTCGAACACTGAAGCTTTCTTT.

This chain uses TRBV4-3 with TRBJ2-5; a weak D match, TRBD1 (5 bases). This CDR3 is 15 amino acids long. Trimming took off 4 bases at V and 1 base at J, with 13 bases between the two ends. CDR1 is LGHNA and CDR2 is YSLEER in the germline V gene. The CDR3 loop reads CASSLERGGQETQYF. CDR3 DNA sequence: TGCGCCAGCAGCCTCGAAAGGGGCGGCCAAGAGACCCAGTACTTC.

The rearrangement uses TRBV5-4 and TRBJ2-1; D gene uncertain. Germline loops: CDR1 SGHNT, CDR2 YYREEE (reference sequence). There are 16 residues in the CDR3. V lost 1 base and J lost 3, with 14 bases in between. CDR3 residues: CASSLYQSPGYNEQFF. The CDR3 DNA reads TGTGCCAGCAGCTTGTATCAGTCCCCGGGCTACAATGAGCAGTTCTTC. Combining the CDR3 with reference TRBV5-4 and TRBJ2-1 gives the whole variable domain ETGVTQSPTHLIKTRGQQVTLRCSSQSGHNTVSWYQQALGQGPQFIFQYYREEENGRGNFPPRFSGLQFPNYSSELNVNALELDDSALYLCASSLYQSPGYNEQFFGPGTRLTVL.

The count of this clone is one. This CDR3 reads CAWSPTSSGAYNEQFF. CDR3 sequence (DNA): TGTGCCTGGAGTCCTACCTCTAGCGGGGCTTACAATGAGCAGTTCTTC. The V gene is TRBV30, the J gene TRBJ2-1; 9 bases line up with TRBD2. The length of the CDR3 is 16 residues. Trimming at V came to 2 bases and at J to 4 bases, leaving 9 bases not matched to a gene. Germline V gives CDR1 GTSNPN, CDR2 SVGIG (reference sequence).

J is TRBJ2-4 and V is TRBV12-5; D perhaps matches TRBD2 (6 bases). Trimming pared 7 bases from V and 2 bases from J, leaving 9 bases between. Germline loops: CDR1 LGHNT, CDR2 FRNRAP. This CDR3 is built from 13 residues. The CDR3 region has the DNA TGTGCTAGTGCCCGGGGGACCAAAAACATTCAGTACTTC. This encodes CASARGTKNIQYF.